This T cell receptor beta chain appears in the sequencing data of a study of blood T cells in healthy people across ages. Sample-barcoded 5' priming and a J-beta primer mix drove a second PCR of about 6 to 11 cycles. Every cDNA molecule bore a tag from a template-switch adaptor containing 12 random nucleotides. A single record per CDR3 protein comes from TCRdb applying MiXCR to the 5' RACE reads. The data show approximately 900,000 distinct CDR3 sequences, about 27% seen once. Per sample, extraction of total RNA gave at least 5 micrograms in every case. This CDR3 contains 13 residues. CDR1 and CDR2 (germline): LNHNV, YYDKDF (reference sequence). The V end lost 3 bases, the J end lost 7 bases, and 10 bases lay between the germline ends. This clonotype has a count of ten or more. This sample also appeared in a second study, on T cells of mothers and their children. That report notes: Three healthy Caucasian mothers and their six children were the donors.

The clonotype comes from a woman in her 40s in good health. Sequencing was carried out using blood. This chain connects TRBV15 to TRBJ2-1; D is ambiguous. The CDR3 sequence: CATSSIGVNEQFF. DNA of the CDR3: TGTGCCACCAGCAGCATAGGCGTAAATGAGCAGTTCTTC.